This T cell receptor beta chain was captured by sequencing in a study of blood T cell repertoires in COVID-19. This clone is a singleton in its sample. The same CDR3 arises from other DNA sequences in this sample as well. Some clones are missing from TCRdb's copy, which holds only in-frame ones; the method was immunoSEQ multiplex PCR. The sample has some 180,000 clones; about four fifths are singletons. This TCR was recovered from a woman aged 25 to 39 who had been exposed to COVID-19. The sequencing sample was made of PBMCs or T cells enriched from blood (not recorded which).

CDR3 sequence: CASSVEAGANQPQHF. DNA of the CDR3: TGTGCCAGCAGCGTAGAGGCGGGGGCGAATCAGCCCCAGCATTTT. The J gene is TRBJ1-5, the V gene TRBV9, with D maybe TRBD1 (6 bases). Trimming took 0 bases from V and 4 from J, leaving 11 bases between them. This CDR3 spans 15 amino acids. Germline values: CDR1 SGDLS, CDR2 YYNGEE.